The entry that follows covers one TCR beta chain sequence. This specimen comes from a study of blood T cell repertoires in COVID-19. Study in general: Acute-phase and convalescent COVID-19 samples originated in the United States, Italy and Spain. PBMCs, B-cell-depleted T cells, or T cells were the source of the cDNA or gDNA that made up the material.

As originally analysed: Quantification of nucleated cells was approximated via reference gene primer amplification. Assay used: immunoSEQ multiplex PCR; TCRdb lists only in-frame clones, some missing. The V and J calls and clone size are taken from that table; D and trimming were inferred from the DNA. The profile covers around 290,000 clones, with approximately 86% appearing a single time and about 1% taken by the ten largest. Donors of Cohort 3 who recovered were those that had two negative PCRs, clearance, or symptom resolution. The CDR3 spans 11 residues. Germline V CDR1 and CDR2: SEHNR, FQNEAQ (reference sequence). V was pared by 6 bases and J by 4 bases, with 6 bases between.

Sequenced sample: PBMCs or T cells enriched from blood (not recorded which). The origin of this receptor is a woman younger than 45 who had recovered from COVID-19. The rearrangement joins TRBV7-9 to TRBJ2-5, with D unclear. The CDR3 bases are TGTGCCAGCAGAACCGGAGAGACCCAGTACTTC. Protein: CASRTGETQYF.